The entry that follows covers one T cell receptor beta chain sequence. This clonotype has just a few counts. No antigen is known for it. No quality values exist for individual bases; no much larger clone is one base distant. Library preparation employed PCR. These reads were obtained on an Illumina HiSeq 2500. TCR libraries were prepared with molecular barcoding, using unique molecular identifiers to normalize TCRbeta repertoire quantification. Using fastp trimming at Q25 and MiXCR clonotype assembly, TCRdb reanalyzed the public sequencing data and kept in-frame beta chains. Duplicate CDR3 protein sequences are folded into a single record with the most common DNA and genes. Across this sample there are some 440,000 distinct CDR3 sequences, with under 20% seen only once. The top ten hold less than 30% of the sample. The data are from a study of T-cell reconstitution after alpha-beta-depleted transplantation in children (dated by TCRdb to 2016 to 2018). For the study in its entirety: Using TCR repertoire profiling, the study followed T-cell immune reconstitution in a quantitative way in children after TCRalphabeta/CD19-depleted allogeneic hematopoietic cell transplantation. General conclusions and limits of the study: In some patients, high TCRbeta diversity at day 60 was attributed to recipient T cells and intrathymic progenitors that had survived conditioning. Over subsequent months, a decline in hyperexpanded clone frequencies was noted, and after one year, T-cell counts and TCRbeta diversity were mostly ascribed to newly produced T cells. Apparently early alphabetaT-cell count recovery about two months after transplant reportedly relied on only several hundred rapidly expanded clones derived from non-depleted graft cells.

The treatment or condition label of this sample denotes: allogeneic hematopoietic cell transplantation with graft depleted of TCRalphabeta T cells and CD19 B cells. TCRalphabeta/CD19-depleted allogeneic hematopoietic cell grafts were given to the transplant recipients, all of whom were children. Trimming removed 3 bases from V and 6 bases from J, leaving 10 bases between the germline ends. Based on the germline V gene, the CDR1 and CDR2 sequences are SGHTA and FQGNSA. From the cysteine up to the phenylalanine, the CDR3 has a length of 13 residues. The kept DNA is CDR3 alone, 39 bases in frame from the first base.

This TCR came from a boy in the first two years of life who had a stem cell transplant for Wiskott-Aldrich syndrome, so the T cells may come from the graft donor. The specimen comprised PBMCs, mostly from graft donor cells, sampled 360 days after TCRalphabeta/CD19-depleted stem cell transplant. In this chain, TRBV7-2 is recombined with TRBJ2-3; the D gene identity is not certain. The nucleotide sequence reads as follows: TGTGCCAGCAGCTTGCCTGGGGTGGATACGCAGTATTTT. Translated, it gives CASSLPGVDTQYF.